This T cell receptor (beta chain) was documented in a study of early T cells in non-severe SARS-CoV-2 infection. This clonotype qualifies as medium-sized. Trimming removed 5 bases from V and 8 bases from J; junction bases left unmatched: 15. There are 17 residues in the CDR3. CDR1 and CDR2 from the germline V gene are SEHNR and FQNEAQ (reference sequence). One entry per CDR3 protein results from TCRdb running MiXCR on the 5' RACE reads. The repertoire holds tens of thousands of distinct CDR3 sequences, approximately 14% seen once, with around 7% in the top ten. Input material: whole blood. The origin of this receptor is an adult who was a healthcare worker with PCR-confirmed SARS-CoV-2 infection or an uninfected control (not recorded which). This chain connects TRBV7-9 to TRBJ1-6, with 7 bases fitting TRBD1. The chain's CDR3 is CASSTHDREGVHSPLHF. Written as DNA, the CDR3 is TGTGCCAGCAGCACGCACGACAGGGAAGGAGTCCATTCACCCCTCCACTTT.